The present entry profiles one T cell receptor beta chain with its context. Its antigen remains unknown. This CDR3 has 15 residues. CDR1 is SQVTM and CDR2 is ANQGSEA in the germline V gene. The sample is drawn from a study of blood T cells in healthy people across ages. Overall study results and limits: Strong correlation linked observed beta diversity and percent naive T cells.

For the second PCR, which ran for about 7 to 11 cycles, a sample-barcoded 5' primer and a J-beta primer mix were used. TCRdb processed the 5' RACE reads anew with MiXCR; each CDR3 protein has one entry. The sample shows some 940,000 distinct CDR3 sequences, around 29% of them seen only once. In addition, the sample was reused for a study of T cells of mothers and their children. That report adds: Sequencing got over 8.5 million TCR beta CDR3 reads from each mother and roughly 3 million from each child.

The sequenced sample was blood. The receptor was isolated from a woman in her thirties or forties in good health. The chain joins TRBV29-1 to TRBJ2-7; 9 bases agree with TRBD1. The J call is uncertain, as TRBJ2-5 better fits the DNA end. The CDR3, as DNA: TGCAGCGTTGAAACGGACAGGGGTTTTCGGGAGACCCAGTACTTC. It translates to CSVETDRGFRETQYF.